This TCR beta chain was profiled in a study of OX40 agonist ivuxolimab in advanced cancers. For the study at large: Patients assigned to dose escalation were diagnosed with hepatocellular carcinoma, melanoma, renal cell or head and neck cancer.

Sequenced by immunoSEQ multiplex PCR; TCRdb stores in-frame clones only, minus some. The sample records roughly 68,000 clones, about nine tenths being singletons. Remarks on this clone: Its target is not known.

V was clipped by 2 bases and J by 4 bases, with 6 bases between them. The CDR3 runs to 13 residues. CDR1 and CDR2 (germline): MNHNY, SVGAGI (reference sequence). General study points: Antigen specificity was not determined for the expanded peripheral T cells. Mean expanded clone counts were higher in CD8+ than CD4+ T cells.

Sequences were derived from CD4+ or CD8+ T cells sorted from blood, sampled in a trial of the OX40 agonist ivuxolimab. The genes are TRBV6-6 and TRBJ2-1, with D unclear. This TCR was recovered from an adult with an advanced solid tumor such as melanoma, head and neck, liver or kidney cancer. The CDR3 reads CASSYDSYNEQFF. CDR3 sequence (DNA): TGTGCCAGCAGTTACGACTCTTACAATGAGCAGTTCTTC.